This T cell receptor (beta chain) stems from a study of blood T cell repertoires in COVID-19. V dropped 2 bases and J dropped 4 bases, with 12 bases sitting between them. The CDR3 has 14 amino acids. Germline CDR1 and CDR2: MNHEY and SVGAGI. Source study methods: Scientists estimated how many nucleated cells there were by amplifying reference gene primers. Method: immunoSEQ multiplex PCR; TCRdb's copy keeps in-frame clones and lacks some. D and trimming come from the DNA, and the V and J calls and clone size come from that table. The repertoire holds roughly 300,000 clones, with roughly 86% as singletons.

Sequencing was done on a sample of peripheral blood. The V and J genes are TRBV6-5 and TRBJ2-7; TRBD1 is a possible D gene (6 bases). The clonotype was recovered from a woman in her forties or fifties with acute or convalescent COVID-19. As DNA, the CDR3 is TGTGCCAGCAGTTACGAGGGGGACGGTTACGAGCAGTACTTC. Its protein is CASSYEGDGYEQYF.